The following is a T cell receptor beta chain sequence with its context. The antigen is undetermined. The PCR contained 60 Vbeta and 13 Jbeta primers. The assay was immunoSEQ multiplex PCR, and TCRdb's table has in-frame clones only and misses some. The data contain under 200,000 clones, approximately 79% of them singletons. The sample comes from a study of cytomegalovirus exposure and HLA in healthy donors. The germline CDR1 and CDR2 sequences are MGHDK and SYGVNS. The CDR3 has 13 amino acids. V gave up 3 bases and J gave up 1 base, with 7 bases separating them. Study-wide findings and caveats: HLA alleles showed associations with 15,000 to 20,000 TCR beta sequences in a later analysis, at a 0.05 false discovery rate. A likely sequencing artifact accounted for one observed cluster of highly shared sequence variants.

The chain recombines TRBV25-1 with TRBJ2-7, with D hard to call. The sequence was obtained from a man aged 40-50 years in good health and CMV-seronegative. The sequenced sample consisted of PBMCs. The CDR3 region is CASSDPLSYEQYF. In nucleotides, the CDR3 is TGTGCCAGCAGTGACCCCCTATCCTACGAGCAGTACTTC.